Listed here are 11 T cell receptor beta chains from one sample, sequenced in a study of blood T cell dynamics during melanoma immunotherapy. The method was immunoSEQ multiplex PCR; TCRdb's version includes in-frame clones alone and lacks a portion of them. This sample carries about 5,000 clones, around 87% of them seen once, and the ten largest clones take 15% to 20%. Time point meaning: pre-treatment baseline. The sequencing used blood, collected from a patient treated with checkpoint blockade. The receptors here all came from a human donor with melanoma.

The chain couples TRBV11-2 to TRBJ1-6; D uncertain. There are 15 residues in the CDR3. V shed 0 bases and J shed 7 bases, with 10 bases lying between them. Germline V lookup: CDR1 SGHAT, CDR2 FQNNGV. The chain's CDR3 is CASSLEPGFNSPLHF. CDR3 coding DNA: TGTGCCAGCAGCTTAGAACCGGGTTTCAATTCACCCCTCCACTTT.

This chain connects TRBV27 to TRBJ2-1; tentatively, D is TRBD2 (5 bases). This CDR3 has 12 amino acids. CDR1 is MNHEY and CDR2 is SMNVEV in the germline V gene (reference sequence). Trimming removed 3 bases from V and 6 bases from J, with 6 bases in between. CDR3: CASSFRGNEQFF. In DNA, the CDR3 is TGTGCCAGCAGTTTCCGGGGCAATGAGCAGTTCTTC.

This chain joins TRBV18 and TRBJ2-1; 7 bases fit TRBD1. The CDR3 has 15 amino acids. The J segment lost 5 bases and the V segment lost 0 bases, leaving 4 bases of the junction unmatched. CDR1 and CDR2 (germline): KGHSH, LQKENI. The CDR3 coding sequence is TGTGCCAGCTCACCACCTGGACAGGTGAACAATGAGCAGTTCTTC. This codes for CASSPPGQVNNEQFF.

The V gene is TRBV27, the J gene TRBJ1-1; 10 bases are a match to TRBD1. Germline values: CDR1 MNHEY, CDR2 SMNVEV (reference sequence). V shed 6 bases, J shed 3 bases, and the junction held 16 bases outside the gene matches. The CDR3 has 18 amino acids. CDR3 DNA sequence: TGTGCCAGCAGGAATCGCCCCGGACAGGGGGTCACGGACACTGAAGCTTTCTTT. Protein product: CASRNRPGQGVTDTEAFF.

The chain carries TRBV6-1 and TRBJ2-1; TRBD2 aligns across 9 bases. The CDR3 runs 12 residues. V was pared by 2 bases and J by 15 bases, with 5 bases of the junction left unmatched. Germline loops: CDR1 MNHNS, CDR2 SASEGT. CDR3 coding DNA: TGTGCCAGCAGTGAAAGCGGGAGGTTGGTGTTCTTC. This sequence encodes CASSESGRLVFF.

The CDR3 reads CATSSAYTGSDYGYTF. CDR3 bases: TGTGCCACCAGCAGCGCATACACAGGGTCGGACTATGGCTACACCTTC. The V call is TRBV15, the J call TRBJ1-2, with D possibly matching TRBD1 (6 bases). The CDR3 extends over 16 amino acids. Trimming pared 3 bases from V and 3 bases from J, leaving 17 bases between. Germline CDR1 LNHNV, CDR2 YYDKDF (reference sequence).

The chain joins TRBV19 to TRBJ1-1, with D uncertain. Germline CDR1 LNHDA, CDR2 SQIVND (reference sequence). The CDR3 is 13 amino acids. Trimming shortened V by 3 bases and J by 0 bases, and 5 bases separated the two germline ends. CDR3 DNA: TGTGCCAGTAGTATGTCATTGAACACTGAAGCTTTCTTT. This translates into CASSMSLNTEAFF. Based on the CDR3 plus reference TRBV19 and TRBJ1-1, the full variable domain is DGGITQSPKYLFRKEGQNVTLSCEQNLNHDAMYWYRQDPGQGLRLIYYSQIVNDFQKGDIAEGYSVSREKKESFPLTVTSAQKNPTAFYLCASSMSLNTEAFFGQGTRLTVV.

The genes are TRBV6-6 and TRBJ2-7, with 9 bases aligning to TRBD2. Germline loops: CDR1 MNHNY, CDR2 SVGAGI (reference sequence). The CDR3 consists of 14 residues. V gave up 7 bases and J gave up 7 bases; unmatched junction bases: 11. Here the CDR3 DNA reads TGTGCCAGCACCAGCGTGGGGCTAGCGGGAGAGCAGTACTTC. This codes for CASTSVGLAGEQYF.

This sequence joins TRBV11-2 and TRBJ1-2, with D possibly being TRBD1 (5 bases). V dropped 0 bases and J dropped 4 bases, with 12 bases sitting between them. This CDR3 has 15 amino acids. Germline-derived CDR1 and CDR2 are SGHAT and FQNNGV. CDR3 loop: CASSLEPGPGYGYTF. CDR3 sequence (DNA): TGTGCCAGCAGCTTAGAGCCGGGACCCGGCTATGGCTACACCTTC.

CDR3 coding DNA: TGTGCCAGTAGGCCCCCGGGACAGGGGAAGGGTCAGCCCCAGCATTTT. Amino acids: CASRPPGQGKGQPQHF. The chain recombines TRBV19 with TRBJ1-5; TRBD1 matches at 10 bases. There are 16 residues in the CDR3. CDR1 is LNHDA, CDR2 SQIVND, per germline (reference sequence). V shed 6 bases and J 6 bases; nucleotides not matched to a gene: 11.

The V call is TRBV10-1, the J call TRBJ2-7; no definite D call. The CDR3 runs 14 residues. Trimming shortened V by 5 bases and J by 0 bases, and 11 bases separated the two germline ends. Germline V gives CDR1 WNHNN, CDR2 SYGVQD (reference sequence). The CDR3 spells CASSHSHSSYEQYF. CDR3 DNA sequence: TGCGCCAGCAGTCACTCGCACAGCTCCTACGAGCAGTACTTC.